These 26 T cell receptor beta chains were all obtained from the same sample, sequenced in a study of CD8 T cell repertoires and HIV-1 epitope variants. The antigens of these receptors remain unknown. The data were produced by immunoSEQ multiplex PCR, yet TCRdb's version contains in-frame clones alone and is incomplete. The sample has 6,100 or so clones, over 60% seen once; the top ten hold around 40%. The source material was cultured CD8+ T cells derived from PBMCs. The receptors originated from a male donor with HIV.

This clone was seen more than once but under ten times. This rearrangement joins TRBV7-6 to TRBJ2-7, with 9 bases matching TRBD1. There are 14 residues in the CDR3. Germline assignment: CDR1 SGHVS and CDR2 FNYEAQ. V shed 5 bases and J 3 bases; nucleotides not matched to a gene: 5. The chain's CDR3 is CASSPPGQGYEQYF. CDR3 sequence (DNA): TGTGCCAGCAGCCCACCGGGACAGGGCTACGAGCAGTACTTC.

The genes are TRBV28 and TRBJ2-3; D possibly corresponds to TRBD2 (5 bases). Germline CDR1 MDHEN, CDR2 SYDVKM. The CDR3 extends over 14 amino acids. V lost 3 bases and J 4 bases, leaving 11 bases between the germline ends. CDR3 sequence (DNA): TGTGCCAGCAGTTTGAGAGAGGGCCCAGATACGCAGTATTTT. Amino acids: CASSLREGPDTQYF.

The chain has TRBV9 and TRBJ2-3; 13 bases align to TRBD2. This CDR3 has 15 residues. V lost 3 bases and J lost 6; bases outside the gene matches: 4. Germline lookup yields CDR1 SGDLS and CDR2 YYNGEE. CDR3 DNA sequence: TGTGCCAGCAGCGGGACTAGCGGGAGAGGGGATACGCAGTATTTT. It is translated as CASSGTSGRGDTQYF.

J is TRBJ2-1 and V is TRBV19; D remains ambiguous. Per germline, CDR1 LNHDA and CDR2 SQIVND (reference sequence). Deletions cut 3 bases from V and 5 bases from J, with 8 bases between. The CDR3 runs to 13 residues. Here the CDR3 DNA reads TGTGCCAGTAGTATTATGTCCGACAATGAGCAGTTCTTC. It translates to CASSIMSDNEQFF.

The chain joins TRBV19 to TRBJ1-2; TRBD1 matches 7 bases. The germline V gene encodes CDR1 LNHDA and CDR2 SQIVND (reference sequence). With V trimmed by 3 bases and J by 4 bases, 14 bases remained unmatched. The CDR3 contains 17 residues. The CDR3 protein is CASSITRTGLLRYGYTF. The CDR3 DNA is TGTGCCAGTAGTATCACCCGGACAGGTTTGCTGCGCTATGGCTACACCTTC.

The gene calls are TRBV15 and TRBJ2-1; D may be TRBD1 or TRBD2 (5 bases each). The V gene lost 4 bases and the J gene lost 4 bases, with 17 bases spanning the gap. The CDR3 extends over 16 amino acids. The germline V gene encodes CDR1 LNHNV and CDR2 YYDKDF (reference sequence). CDR3 DNA sequence: TGTGCCACCAGCACACGGATGGGACGAGGTTACAATGAGCAGTTCTTC. Its protein is CATSTRMGRGYNEQFF.

V usage is TRBV5-1 and J usage is TRBJ2-7, with 7 nucleotides matching TRBD1. V shed 6 bases and J 6 bases; nucleotides not matched to a gene: 15. Per the germline V gene, CDR1 is SGHRS and CDR2 is YFSETQ. The CDR3 runs 15 residues. DNA for the CDR3: TGCGCCAGCACCTTAGGGGGACAGATGCCGTTCGAGCAGTACTTC. Protein product: CASTLGGQMPFEQYF.

This chain links TRBV7-8 with TRBJ2-2, with 15 bases that match TRBD2. V dropped 2 bases and J dropped 0; count of bases not matched to a gene: 7. Germline CDR1 SGHVS, CDR2 FQNEAQ. This CDR3 region has 20 residues. The CDR3 here is CASSLRAGLAGGSNTGELFF. The CDR3 coding sequence is TGTGCCAGCAGCTTACGCGCGGGACTAGCGGGAGGTTCGAACACCGGGGAGCTGTTTTTT. Filled out from reference TRBV7-8 and TRBJ2-2, the complete variable domain reads GAGVSQSPRYKVAKRGQDVALRCDPISGHVSLFWYQQALGQGPEFLTYFQNEAQLDKSGLPSDRFFAERPEGSVSTLKIQRTQQEDSAVYLCASSLRAGLAGGSNTGELFFGEGSRLTVL.

The sample holds a few counts of this clone. V and J are TRBV28 and TRBJ1-6; no definite D call. Germline V lookup: CDR1 MDHEN, CDR2 SYDVKM. Trimming shortened V by 7 bases and J by 0 bases, and 7 bases separated the two germline ends. The CDR3 loop spans 14 amino acids. The CDR3 is CASKYLSYNSPLHF. The CDR3 DNA sequence: TGTGCCAGCAAATACCTCTCCTATAATTCACCCCTCCACTTT.

This clone appeared once. CDR3 sequence reads: CASSVEPGQSYGYTF. The CDR3 nucleotides read TGTGCCAGCAGTGTCGAGCCGGGACAAAGCTATGGCTACACCTTC. The chain joins TRBV6-4 to TRBJ1-2; possible D gene TRBD1, 6 bases. From germline, CDR1 is MRHNA and CDR2 SNTAGT. The V end was cut by 4 bases, the J end by 4 bases, with 16 bases between. The CDR3 runs 15 residues.

The rearrangement joins TRBV9 to TRBJ1-1; D may be TRBD1 (6 bases). The germline V and J ends were trimmed by 1 base and 3 bases, with 10 bases remaining between them. Germline V gene data show CDR1 as SGDLS and CDR2 as YYNGEE. The CDR3 is 14 amino acids. CDR3 nucleotide sequence: TGTGCCAGCAGCGTAAGGGGGGACGACACTGAAGCTTTCTTT. Amino acids: CASSVRGDDTEAFF. The full variable domain, rest sourced from reference TRBV9 and TRBJ1-1, is DSGVTQTPKHLITATGQRVTLRCSPRSGDLSVYWYQQSLDQGLQFLIQYYNGEERAKGNILERFSAQQFPDLHSELNLSSLELGDSALYFCASSVRGDDTEAFFGQGTRLTVV.

The J gene is TRBJ1-2, the V gene TRBV9; D is unclear. The CDR3 runs to 16 residues. V lost 4 bases and J lost 4, with 20 bases in between. Germline-derived CDR1 and CDR2 are SGDLS and YYNGEE. The CDR3 loop is CASSPADARPLYGYTF. CDR3 nucleotides: TGTGCCAGCAGCCCCGCGGACGCCAGGCCACTCTATGGCTACACCTTC. Using reference TRBV9 and TRBJ1-2 for the parts outside the CDR3, the full variable domain is DSGVTQTPKHLITATGQRVTLRCSPRSGDLSVYWYQQSLDQGLQFLIQYYNGEERAKGNILERFSAQQFPDLHSELNLSSLELGDSALYFCASSPADARPLYGYTFGSGTRLTVV.

DNA for the CDR3: TGCAGCGCCCCCGTGAGGGGGCGAATAGATACGCAGTATTTT. This encodes CSAPVRGRIDTQYF. The V gene is TRBV29-1, the J gene TRBJ2-3; TRBD1 matches at 7 bases. Looked up from germline, CDR1 is SQVTM and CDR2 is ANQGSEA. The CDR3 covers 14 residues. The V segment lost 7 bases and the J segment 5 bases; nucleotides outside the gene matches: 12.

This chain connects TRBV6-5 to TRBJ2-5; 11 bases align to TRBD2. J gave up 1 base and V 0 bases, and 1 base lay outside the gene matches. The CDR3 runs 16 residues. CDR1 and CDR2 from the germline V gene are MNHEY and SVGAGI. The CDR3: CASSYSGTSGQETQYF. DNA of the CDR3: TGTGCCAGCAGTTACTCCGGGACTAGCGGCCAAGAGACCCAGTACTTC.

The chain carries TRBV27 and TRBJ1-1; D possibly corresponds to TRBD1 (5 bases). The length of the CDR3 is 15 residues. Germline loops: CDR1 MNHEY, CDR2 SMNVEV (reference sequence). The germline V and J ends were trimmed by 2 bases and 4 bases, with 14 bases remaining between them. The CDR3 DNA sequence: TGTGCCAGCAGTTTAGGCGGGACGCTGGGCACTGAAGCTTTCTTT. Amino acid sequence: CASSLGGTLGTEAFF.

The chain has TRBV5-1 and TRBJ2-6; TRBD1 is a possible D gene (5 bases). Trimming took off 0 bases at V and 0 bases at J, with 13 bases between the two ends. From germline, CDR1 is SGHRS and CDR2 YFSETQ. This CDR3 region has 18 residues. CDR3 region: CASSLGTGELSGANVLTF. The CDR3 DNA sequence: TGCGCCAGCAGCTTGGGAACAGGCGAGCTCTCTGGGGCCAACGTCCTGACTTTC.

The sample holds a few counts of this clone. The genes are TRBV5-1 and TRBJ2-3; D remains unclear. Germline V gene lookup returns CDR1 SGHRS and CDR2 YFSETQ. CDR3 length: 14 residues. Trimming pared 2 bases from V and 2 bases from J, leaving 9 bases between. The CDR3 here is CASSFDKTTDTQYF. The CDR3 nucleotides are TGCGCCAGCAGCTTTGATAAGACCACAGATACGCAGTATTTT.

The chain combines TRBV19 with TRBJ2-1, with D possibly TRBD1 on 6 matching bases. CDR1 and CDR2 from the germline V gene are LNHDA and SQIVND (reference sequence). The CDR3 has 14 amino acids. V lost 3 bases and J 7 bases, leaving 13 bases between the germline ends. The CDR3 protein is CASSIQGRGNEQFF. In DNA, the CDR3 is TGTGCCAGTAGTATCCAGGGGCGCGGGAATGAGCAGTTCTTC.

V and J are TRBV7-2 and TRBJ2-3; D possibly matches TRBD1 or TRBD2 (6 bases each). The germline gives CDR1 SGHTA, CDR2 FQGNSA. V dropped 1 base and J dropped 3 bases, with 8 bases sitting between them. The CDR3 has 14 amino acids. Here the CDR3 DNA reads TGTGCCAGCAGCTTAGGGGGGGCAACAGATACGCAGTATTTT. Protein sequence: CASSLGGATDTQYF.

This chain uses TRBV5-1 with TRBJ2-1; 13 positions match TRBD2. Trimming removed 5 bases from V and 6 bases from J; junction bases left unmatched: 8. The CDR3 totals 16 residues. From germline, CDR1 is SGHRS and CDR2 YFSETQ. CDR3 coding DNA: TGCGCCAGCAGGCCCACTAGCGGGAGGGCCCCCAATGAGCAGTTCTTC. This sequence encodes CASRPTSGRAPNEQFF.

A few counts support this clone. The chain combines TRBV6-6 with TRBJ2-5; TRBD1 agrees at 12 bases. The V segment lost 5 bases and the J segment 5 bases; nucleotides outside the gene matches: 9. CDR3 length: 16 amino acids. Germline V gene data show CDR1 as MNHNY and CDR2 as SVGAGI (reference sequence). CDR3 DNA: TGTGCCAGCAGTCAGGGACAGGGGGCGTTTTCCGAGACCCAGTACTTC. Amino acid sequence: CASSQGQGAFSETQYF.

CDR3: CASSQADRVGEQFF. In DNA form, the CDR3 reads TGTGCCAGCAGCCAAGCCGACAGGGTTGGGGAGCAGTTCTTC. This chain uses TRBV9 with TRBJ2-1, with 7 bases matching TRBD1. The V segment lost 4 bases and the J segment 10 bases; nucleotides outside the gene matches: 11. The V gene's germline CDR1 is SGDLS and CDR2 YYNGEE. The CDR3 totals 14 residues. Together with reference TRBV9 and TRBJ2-1, the CDR3 gives the full variable domain: DSGVTQTPKHLITATGQRVTLRCSPRSGDLSVYWYQQSLDQGLQFLIQYYNGEERAKGNILERFSAQQFPDLHSELNLSSLELGDSALYFCASSQADRVGEQFFGPGTRLTVL.

The chain combines TRBV18 with TRBJ2-1; D is uncertain. The length of the CDR3 is 12 residues. Trimming shortened V by 0 bases and J by 5 bases, and 2 bases separated the two germline ends. The germline V gene encodes CDR1 KGHSH and CDR2 LQKENI. For the CDR3, the DNA is TGTGCCAGCTCACCACCGAACAATGAGCAGTTCTTC. Translation: CASSPPNNEQFF.

This clone came up a few times. The rearrangement uses TRBV29-1 and TRBJ1-6, with TRBD1 as a possible D gene (5 bases). The germline CDR1 and CDR2 sequences are SQVTM and ANQGSEA. Trimming took 7 bases from V and 10 from J, leaving 17 bases between them. The CDR3 is 13 residues long. CDR3 in DNA: TGCAGCGCTAGGGACCGCCGTGAGTCACCCCTCCACTTT. Translation: CSARDRRESPLHF.

The V call is TRBV27, the J call TRBJ1-6, with TRBD1 matching over 9 bases. The junction had 7 bases not matched to a gene; V was cut back by 6 bases and J by 7 bases. The CDR3 has 15 residues. Germline CDR1 is MNHEY and CDR2 is SMNVEV (reference sequence). The CDR3 here is CASSYLGTGNSPLHF. The DNA of the CDR3 is TGTGCCAGCAGCTATCTGGGGACAGGGAATTCACCCCTCCACTTT.

The V call is TRBV5-4, the J call TRBJ1-2, with 7 nucleotides matching TRBD1. The CDR3 runs 14 residues. Per the germline V gene, CDR1 is SGHNT and CDR2 is YYREEE (reference sequence). J gave up 4 bases and V 4 bases, and 7 bases lay outside the gene matches. CDR3 sequence: CASSNRQGFYGYTF. Written as DNA, the CDR3 is TGTGCCAGCAGCAACCGACAGGGTTTCTATGGCTACACCTTC.